A selection of T cell receptor beta chains follows, all from one sample in a study of T cell responses to AZD1222 COVID-19 vaccine. Sequenced by immunoSEQ multiplex PCR; TCRdb stores in-frame clones only, minus some. The sample contains 140,000 to 150,000 clones, around 83% of which appear only once. Sequences were derived from peripheral blood, sampled on day 0 of MenACWY control vaccination. These receptors were obtained from an adult in good health. Each CDR3 is given with its conserved first and last residue. The D gene is left open where the match is weak. For some rows the clone size is stated as once, few or many, or as a class when expanded; others skip it.

TGTGCCAGCAGCCTAGTGAGCGGCTACACCTTC	CASSLVSGYTF	.	.	TRBJ1-2	TRBV6-5
TGTGCCAGCAGCTTCTATACTAGGTCGCAAGAGACCCAGTACTTC	CASSFYTRSQETQYF	.	.	TRBJ2-5	TRBV11-2
TGTGCCAGCAGTGAAGCTAGCGGGGGTTGGTCCCAGTACTTC	CASSEASGGWSQYF	TRBD2	.	TRBJ2-5	TRBV2
TGTGCCAGCAGCTTCTCGGGTGAGCAGTTCTTC	CASSFSGEQFF	.	.	TRBJ2-1	TRBV11-3
TGTGCCAGCAGCTTCGGGGGAGGGGAAAAACTGTTTTTT	CASSFGGGEKLFF	.	.	TRBJ1-4	TRBV4-2
TGTGCCAGCAGTAGACAGTTCAATGAGCAGTTCTTC	CASSRQFNEQFF	.	.	TRBJ2-1	TRBV2
TGTGCCAGCAGTTACGATGGCGGGGGCACAGATACGCAGTATTTT	CASSYDGGGTDTQYF	.	.	TRBJ2-3	TRBV6-6
TGTGCCAGCAGTTCTTCCGGGACAGAAAGTTACTATAATTCACCCCTCCACTTT	CASSSSGTESYYNSPLHF	TRBD1	.	TRBJ1-6	TRBV28
TGTGCCAGCAGCCCCCCAGGCAGGAGTACTGGAAACACCATATATTTT	CASSPPGRSTGNTIYF	.	.	TRBJ1-3	TRBV3-1/TRBV3-2
TGTGCCAGCAGTTACCGACAGGGGATGAATGAGCAGTTCTTC	CASSYRQGMNEQFF	TRBD1	.	TRBJ2-1	TRBV6-5
TGTGCCAGCAGTACCCTTAGGACAGGGGAAGCTTTCTTT	CASSTLRTGEAFF	TRBD1	.	TRBJ1-1	TRBV6-5
TGCAGGTCATCAACGGGGGGGGACAGCACCTTC	CRSSTGGDSTF	TRBD1	.	TRBJ1-2	TRBV20-1
TGCGCCAGCAGACACCGGGCCGTAAGGCCCAACTATGGCTACACCTTC	CASRHRAVRPNYGYTF	.	.	TRBJ1-2	TRBV4-1
TGTGCCAGCAGCCTCCCGAATAACTATGGCTACACCTTC	CASSLPNNYGYTF	.	few	TRBJ1-2	TRBV7-8
TGTGCCAGCAGCCTTCGAAGCGGGGGGGCGGGTAATGAGCAGTTCTTC	CASSLRSGGAGNEQFF	TRBD2	.	TRBJ2-1	TRBV3-1/TRBV3-2
TGCAGCGTTTTATACGACGGTTCCTATGGCTACACCTTC	CSVLYDGSYGYTF	.	.	TRBJ1-2	TRBV29-1
TGTGCCAGCAGCCCCGACAGCGGCTCCTACGAGCAGTACTTC	CASSPDSGSYEQYF	.	.	TRBJ2-7	TRBV7-9
TGTGCCAGCAGCTTAGAGGGACAGGGACTTCGGCCCCAGCATTTT	CASSLEGQGLRPQHF	TRBD1	.	TRBJ1-5	TRBV7-2
TGTGCCAGCAGCTTAGGATCCGGGCCTAGCACAGATACGCAGTATTTT	CASSLGSGPSTDTQYF	.	.	TRBJ2-3	TRBV7-8
TGTGCCAGCAGCTTCTGGATTAGCTCCTACAATGAGCAGTTCTTC	CASSFWISSYNEQFF	.	.	TRBJ2-1	TRBV5-8
TGTGCTAGTGGTCCGATCGACAGCCAAGAGACCCAGTACTTC	CASGPIDSQETQYF	.	.	TRBJ2-5	TRBV12-5
TGTGCCAGCAGCCCGGACAGGGACACTGAAGCTTTCTTT	CASSPDRDTEAFF	TRBD1	.	TRBJ1-1	TRBV9
TGTGCCAGCAGCCAAGACAGGGGTGCATCACCCCTCCACTTT	CASSQDRGASPLHF	.	.	TRBJ1-6	TRBV14
TGTGCCAGCGGGGGTCCGGGACGCCCAAGCTCCTATAATTCACCCCTCCACTTT	CASGGPGRPSSYNSPLHF	.	.	TRBJ1-6	TRBV7-6
TGTGCCAGCAGCCGAGCTTCTCTAGCGGGGGGCGCGGATACGCAGTATTTT	CASSRASLAGGADTQYF	TRBD2	.	TRBJ2-3	TRBV3-1/TRBV3-2
TGCGCCAGCAGCCAAGTGGCCTCCTACGAGCAGTACTTC	CASSQVASYEQYF	.	.	TRBJ2-7	TRBV4-1
TGCGCCAGCAGCCCGGATGGACAGGGGGCGTACAATGAGCAGTTCTTC	CASSPDGQGAYNEQFF	TRBD1	.	TRBJ2-1	TRBV4-1
TGCAGCGGAGAAGCGGCCGTTAACAATGAGCAGTTCTTC	CSGEAAVNNEQFF	.	.	TRBJ2-1	TRBV29-1
TGTGCCAGCAGTCACCTAAGATACAGGGAGGGAAATTCACCCCTCCACTTT	CASSHLRYREGNSPLHF	.	.	TRBJ1-6	TRBV6-6
TGCGCCAGCAGCTCCCAAGCTGCGAACACTGAAGCTTTCTTT	CASSSQAANTEAFF	.	.	TRBJ1-1	TRBV5-1